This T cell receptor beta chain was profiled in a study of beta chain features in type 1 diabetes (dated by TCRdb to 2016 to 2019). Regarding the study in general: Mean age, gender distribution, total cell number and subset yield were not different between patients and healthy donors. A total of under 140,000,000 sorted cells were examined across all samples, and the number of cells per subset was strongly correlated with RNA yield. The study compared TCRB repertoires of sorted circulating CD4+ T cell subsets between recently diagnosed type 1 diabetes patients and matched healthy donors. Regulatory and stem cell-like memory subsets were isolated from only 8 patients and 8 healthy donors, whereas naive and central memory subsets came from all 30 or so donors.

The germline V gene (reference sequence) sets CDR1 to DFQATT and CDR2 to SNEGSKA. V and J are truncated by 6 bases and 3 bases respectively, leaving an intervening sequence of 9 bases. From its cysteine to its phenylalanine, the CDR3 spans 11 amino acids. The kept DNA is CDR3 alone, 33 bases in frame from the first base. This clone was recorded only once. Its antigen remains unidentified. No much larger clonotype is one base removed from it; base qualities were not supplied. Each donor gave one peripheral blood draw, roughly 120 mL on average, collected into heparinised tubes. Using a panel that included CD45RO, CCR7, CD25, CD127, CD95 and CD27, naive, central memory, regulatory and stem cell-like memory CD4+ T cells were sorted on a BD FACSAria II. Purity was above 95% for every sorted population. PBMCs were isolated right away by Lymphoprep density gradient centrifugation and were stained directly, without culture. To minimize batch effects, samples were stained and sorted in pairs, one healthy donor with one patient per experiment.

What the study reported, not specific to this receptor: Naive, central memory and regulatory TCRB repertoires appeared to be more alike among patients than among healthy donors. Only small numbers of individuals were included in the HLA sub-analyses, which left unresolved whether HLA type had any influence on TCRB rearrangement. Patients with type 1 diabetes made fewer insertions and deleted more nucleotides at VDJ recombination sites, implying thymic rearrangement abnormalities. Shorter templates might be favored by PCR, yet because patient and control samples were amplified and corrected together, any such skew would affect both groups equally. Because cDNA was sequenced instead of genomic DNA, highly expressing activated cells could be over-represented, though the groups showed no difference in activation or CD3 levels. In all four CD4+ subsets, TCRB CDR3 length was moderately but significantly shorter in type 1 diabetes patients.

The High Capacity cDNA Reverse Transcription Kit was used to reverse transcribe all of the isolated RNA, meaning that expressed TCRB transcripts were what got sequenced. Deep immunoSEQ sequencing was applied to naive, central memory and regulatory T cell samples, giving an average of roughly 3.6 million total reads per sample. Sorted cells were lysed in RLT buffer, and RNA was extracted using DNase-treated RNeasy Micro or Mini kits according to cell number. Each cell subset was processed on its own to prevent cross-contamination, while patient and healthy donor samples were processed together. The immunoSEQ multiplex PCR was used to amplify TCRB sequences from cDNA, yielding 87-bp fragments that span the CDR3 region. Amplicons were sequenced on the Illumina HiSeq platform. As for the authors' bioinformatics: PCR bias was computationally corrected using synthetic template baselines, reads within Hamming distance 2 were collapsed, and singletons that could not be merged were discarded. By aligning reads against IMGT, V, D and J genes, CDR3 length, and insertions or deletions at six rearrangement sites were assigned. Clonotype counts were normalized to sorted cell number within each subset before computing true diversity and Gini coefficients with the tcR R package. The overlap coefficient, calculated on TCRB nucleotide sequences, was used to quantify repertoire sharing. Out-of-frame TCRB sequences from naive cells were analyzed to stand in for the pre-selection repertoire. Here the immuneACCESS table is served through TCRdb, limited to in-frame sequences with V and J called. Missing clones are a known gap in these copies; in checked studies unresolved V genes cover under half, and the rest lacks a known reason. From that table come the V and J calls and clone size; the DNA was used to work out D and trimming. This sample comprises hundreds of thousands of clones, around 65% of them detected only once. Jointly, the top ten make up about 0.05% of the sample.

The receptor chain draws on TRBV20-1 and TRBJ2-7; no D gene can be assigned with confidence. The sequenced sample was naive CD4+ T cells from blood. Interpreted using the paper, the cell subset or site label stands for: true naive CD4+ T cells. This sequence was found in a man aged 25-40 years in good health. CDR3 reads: CSANTIYEQYF. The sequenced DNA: TGCAGTGCAAACACGATCTACGAGCAGTACTTC.